This TCR beta chain was observed in a study of T cells in Graves' hyperthyroidism and ophthalmopathy. Germline CDR1 is LNHDA and CDR2 is SQIVND (reference sequence). The CDR3 spans 14 residues. The V gene end was trimmed by 3 bases and the J gene end by 3 bases; junction bases not matched to a gene: 1. The source material, RNA transcripts, was used to amplify TCR beta CDR3 regions. First-round RT-PCR of the TCR CDR3 relied on the HTBI primer set. Using its own MiXCR run on the multiplex PCR reads, TCRdb lists one record per CDR3 protein. The sample holds hundreds of thousands of distinct CDR3 sequences, 20% seen once.

The sequence came from a man aged 35 to 55 with Graves' ophthalmopathy. Sequenced input: blood. The J gene is TRBJ2-5, the V gene TRBV19, with 10 bases aligning to TRBD1. CDR3 DNA sequence: TGTGCCAGTAGTATGGGGACAGGGGAAGAGACCCAGTACTTC. It codes for CASSMGTGEETQYF.